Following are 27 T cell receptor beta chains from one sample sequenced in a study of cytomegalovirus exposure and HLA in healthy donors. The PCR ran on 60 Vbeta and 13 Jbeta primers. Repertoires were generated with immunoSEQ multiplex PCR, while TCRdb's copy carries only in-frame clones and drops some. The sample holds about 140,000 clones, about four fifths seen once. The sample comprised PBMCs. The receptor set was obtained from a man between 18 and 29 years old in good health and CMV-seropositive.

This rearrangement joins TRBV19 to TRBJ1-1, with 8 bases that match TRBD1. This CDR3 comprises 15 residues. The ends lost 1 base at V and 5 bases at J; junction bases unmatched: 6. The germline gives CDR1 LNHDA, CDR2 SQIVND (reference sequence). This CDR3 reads CASSIGTGGKTEAFF. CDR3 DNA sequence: TGTGCCAGTAGTATAGGAACAGGGGGAAAGACTGAAGCTTTCTTT.

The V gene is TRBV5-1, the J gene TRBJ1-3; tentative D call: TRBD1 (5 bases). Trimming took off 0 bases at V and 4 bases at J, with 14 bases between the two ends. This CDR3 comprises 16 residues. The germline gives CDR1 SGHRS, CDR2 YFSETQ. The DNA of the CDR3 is TGCGCCAGCAGCTTGGGTTTGCGGCAGGGCGGAAACACCATATATTTT. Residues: CASSLGLRQGGNTIYF.

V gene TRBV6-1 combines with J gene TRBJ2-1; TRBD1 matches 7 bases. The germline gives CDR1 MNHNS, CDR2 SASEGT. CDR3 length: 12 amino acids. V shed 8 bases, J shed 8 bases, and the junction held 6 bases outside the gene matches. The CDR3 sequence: CASSGQLDEQFF. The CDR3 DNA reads TGTGCCAGCTCGGGACAGTTAGATGAGCAGTTCTTC.

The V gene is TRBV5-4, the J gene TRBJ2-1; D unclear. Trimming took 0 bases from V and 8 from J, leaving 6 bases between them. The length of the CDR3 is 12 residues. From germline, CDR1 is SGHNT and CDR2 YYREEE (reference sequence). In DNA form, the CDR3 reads TGTGCCAGCAGCTTGGCGCAGGATGAGCAGTTCTTC. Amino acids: CASSLAQDEQFF.

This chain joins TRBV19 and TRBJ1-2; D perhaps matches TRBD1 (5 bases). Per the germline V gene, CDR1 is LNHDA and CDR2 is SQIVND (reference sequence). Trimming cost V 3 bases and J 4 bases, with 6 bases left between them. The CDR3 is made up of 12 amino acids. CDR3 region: CASSIDSYGYTF. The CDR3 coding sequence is TGTGCCAGTAGTATCGACAGCTATGGCTACACCTTC.

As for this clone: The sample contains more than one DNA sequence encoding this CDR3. This CDR3 reads CASSLGGLSSTDTQYF. In nucleotides, the CDR3 is TGCGCCAGCAGCTTAGGCGGGTTGTCTAGCACAGATACGCAGTATTTT. The chain is built from TRBV5-1 and TRBJ2-3, with D perhaps TRBD2 (5 bases). CDR1 and CDR2 from the germline V gene are SGHRS and YFSETQ. The CDR3 runs to 16 residues. Trimming removed 2 bases from V and 0 bases from J, with 13 bases in between.

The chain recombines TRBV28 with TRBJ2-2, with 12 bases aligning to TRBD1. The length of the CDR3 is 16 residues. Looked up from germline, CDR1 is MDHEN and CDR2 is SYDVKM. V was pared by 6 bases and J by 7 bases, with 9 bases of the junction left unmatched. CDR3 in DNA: TGTGCCAGCAGGCCGGGACAGGGGGCTTACAGCGGGGAGCTGTTTTTT. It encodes CASRPGQGAYSGELFF.

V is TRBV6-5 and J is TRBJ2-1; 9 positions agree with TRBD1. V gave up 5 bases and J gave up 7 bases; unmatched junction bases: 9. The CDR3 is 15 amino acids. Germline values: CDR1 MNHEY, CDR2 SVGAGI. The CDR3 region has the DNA TGTGCCAGCAGTCCTGACCGGGACAGGGTAAATGAGCAGTTCTTC. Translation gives CASSPDRDRVNEQFF.

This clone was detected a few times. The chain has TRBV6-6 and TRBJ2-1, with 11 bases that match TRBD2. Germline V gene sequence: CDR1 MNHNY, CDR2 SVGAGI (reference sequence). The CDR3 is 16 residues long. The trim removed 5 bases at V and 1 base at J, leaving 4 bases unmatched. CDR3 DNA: TGTGCCAGCAGTGCCGGACTAGCGGGTTCCTACAATGAGCAGTTCTTC. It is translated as CASSAGLAGSYNEQFF.

In nucleotides, the CDR3 is TGCAGTGCTAACTACTACAATGAGCAGTTCTTC. This gives the protein CSANYYNEQFF. The V call is TRBV20-1, the J call TRBJ2-1, with D uncertain. V dropped 4 bases and J dropped 3 bases, with 4 bases sitting between them. The CDR3 consists of 11 residues. CDR1 and CDR2 from the germline V gene are DFQATT and SNEGSKA (reference sequence).

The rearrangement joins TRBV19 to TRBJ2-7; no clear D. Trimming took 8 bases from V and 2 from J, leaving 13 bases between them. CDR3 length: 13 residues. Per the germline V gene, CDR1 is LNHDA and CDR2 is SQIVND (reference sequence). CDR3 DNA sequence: TGTGCCAGTGGTGAGGCAGTTACCTACGAGCAGTACTTC. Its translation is CASGEAVTYEQYF.

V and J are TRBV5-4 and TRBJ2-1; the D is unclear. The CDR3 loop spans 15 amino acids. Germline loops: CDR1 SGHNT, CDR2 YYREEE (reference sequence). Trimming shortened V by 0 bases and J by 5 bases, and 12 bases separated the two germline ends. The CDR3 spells CASSLAASSHNEQFF. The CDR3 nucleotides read TGTGCCAGCAGCTTGGCCGCTAGTAGCCACAATGAGCAGTTCTTC.

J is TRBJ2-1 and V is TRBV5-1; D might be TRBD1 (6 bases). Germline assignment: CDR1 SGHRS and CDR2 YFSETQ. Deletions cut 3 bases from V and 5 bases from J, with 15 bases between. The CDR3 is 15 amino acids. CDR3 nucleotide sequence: TGCGCCAGCAGCTCCTCCGTAGGGGGAAACAATGAGCAGTTCTTC. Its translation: CASSSSVGGNNEQFF.

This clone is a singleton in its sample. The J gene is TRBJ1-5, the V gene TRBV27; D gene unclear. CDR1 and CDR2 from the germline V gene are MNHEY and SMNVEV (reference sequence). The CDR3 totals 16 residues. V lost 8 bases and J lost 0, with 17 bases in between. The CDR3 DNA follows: TGTGCCAGCTCGAGCGGCCAGCGAAATAGCAATCAGCCCCAGCATTTT. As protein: CASSSGQRNSNQPQHF.

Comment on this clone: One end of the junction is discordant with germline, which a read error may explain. In DNA, the CDR3 is TGTGCTAGCAGACCCTACAGGTTTCCCACAGATACGCAGTATTTT. Protein: CASRPYRFPTDTQYF. The chain employs TRBV28 and TRBJ2-3, with D possibly being TRBD1 (5 bases). CDR1 and CDR2 (germline): MDHEN, SYDVKM. There are 15 residues in the CDR3.

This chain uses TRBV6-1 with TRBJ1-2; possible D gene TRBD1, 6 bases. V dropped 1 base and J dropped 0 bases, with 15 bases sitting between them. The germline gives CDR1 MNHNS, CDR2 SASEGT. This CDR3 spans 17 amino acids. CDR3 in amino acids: CASSEGQQGPTNYGYTF. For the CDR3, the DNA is TGTGCCAGCAGTGAAGGCCAACAGGGTCCAACTAACTATGGCTACACCTTC.

CDR3 loop: CASSQGSKREVLETQYF. Here the CDR3 DNA reads TGTGCCAGCAGCCAAGGATCGAAGCGGGAGGTGTTAGAGACGCAGTATTTT. The gene calls are TRBV14 and TRBJ2-3, with 9 bases lining up with TRBD2. V lost 1 base, J lost 9 bases, and 14 bases stayed unmatched. Germline CDR1 is SGHDN and CDR2 is FVKESK. The CDR3 has 17 residues.

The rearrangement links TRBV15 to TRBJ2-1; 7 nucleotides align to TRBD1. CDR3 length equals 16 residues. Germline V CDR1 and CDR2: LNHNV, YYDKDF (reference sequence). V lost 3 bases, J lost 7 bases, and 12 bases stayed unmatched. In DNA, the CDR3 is TGTGCCACCAGCAGGGACCGGGCAGGGGGAAGGAATGAGCAGTTCTTC. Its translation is CATSRDRAGGRNEQFF.

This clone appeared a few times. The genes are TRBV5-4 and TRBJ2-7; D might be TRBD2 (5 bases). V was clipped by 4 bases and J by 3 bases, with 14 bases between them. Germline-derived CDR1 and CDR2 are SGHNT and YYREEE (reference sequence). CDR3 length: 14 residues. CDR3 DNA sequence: TGTGCCAGCAGCGAAGGACTCCAGAGCTACGAGCAGTACTTC. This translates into CASSEGLQSYEQYF. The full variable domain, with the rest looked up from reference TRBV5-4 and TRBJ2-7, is ETGVTQSPTHLIKTRGQQVTLRCSSQSGHNTVSWYQQALGQGPQFIFQYYREEENGRGNFPPRFSGLQFPNYSSELNVNALELDDSALYLCASSEGLQSYEQYFGPGTRLTVT.

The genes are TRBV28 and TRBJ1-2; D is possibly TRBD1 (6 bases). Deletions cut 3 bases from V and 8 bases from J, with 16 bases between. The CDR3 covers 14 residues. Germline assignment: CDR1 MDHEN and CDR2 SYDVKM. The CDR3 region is CASSLAGTRMGYTF. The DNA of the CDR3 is TGTGCCAGCAGTTTGGCCGGGACACGGATGGGCTACACCTTC.

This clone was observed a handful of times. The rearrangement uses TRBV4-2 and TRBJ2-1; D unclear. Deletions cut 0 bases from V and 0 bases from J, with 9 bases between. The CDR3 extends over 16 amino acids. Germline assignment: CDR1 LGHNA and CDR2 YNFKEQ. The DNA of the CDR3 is TGTGCCAGCAGCCAAGAAGACTTGAGCTCCTACAATGAGCAGTTCTTC. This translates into CASSQEDLSSYNEQFF.

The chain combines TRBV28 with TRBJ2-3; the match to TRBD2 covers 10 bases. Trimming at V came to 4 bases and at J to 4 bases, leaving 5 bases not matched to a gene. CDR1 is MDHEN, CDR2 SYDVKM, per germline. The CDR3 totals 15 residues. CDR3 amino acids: CASSSQREGPDTQYF. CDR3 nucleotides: TGTGCCAGCAGTTCCCAGCGGGAGGGGCCAGATACGCAGTATTTT.

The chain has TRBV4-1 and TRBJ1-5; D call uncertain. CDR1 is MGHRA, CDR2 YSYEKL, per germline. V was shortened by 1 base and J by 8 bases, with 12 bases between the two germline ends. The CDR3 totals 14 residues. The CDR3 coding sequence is TGCGCCAGCAGCCAAGGAGGTACGGTAGAGCCCCAGCATTTT. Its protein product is CASSQGGTVEPQHF.

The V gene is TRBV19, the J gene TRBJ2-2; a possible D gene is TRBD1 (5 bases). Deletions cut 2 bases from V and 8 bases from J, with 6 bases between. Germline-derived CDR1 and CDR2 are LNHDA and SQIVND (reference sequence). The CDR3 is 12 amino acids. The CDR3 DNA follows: TGTGCCAGTAGTATAAGGACAGGGGAGCTGTTTTTT. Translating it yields CASSIRTGELFF.

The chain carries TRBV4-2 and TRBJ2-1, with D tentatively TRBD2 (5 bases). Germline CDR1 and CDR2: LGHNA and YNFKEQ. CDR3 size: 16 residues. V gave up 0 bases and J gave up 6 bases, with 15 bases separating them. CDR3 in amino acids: CASSQDPVSRGNEQFF. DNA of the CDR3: TGTGCCAGCAGCCAAGATCCGGTCTCACGGGGCAATGAGCAGTTCTTC.

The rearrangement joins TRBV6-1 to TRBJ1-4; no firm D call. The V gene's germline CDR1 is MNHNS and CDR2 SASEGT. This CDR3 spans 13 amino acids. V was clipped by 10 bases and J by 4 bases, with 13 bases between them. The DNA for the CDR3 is TGTGCCATCCAAGAGCCGCTTAATGAAAAACTGTTTTTT. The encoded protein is CAIQEPLNEKLFF.

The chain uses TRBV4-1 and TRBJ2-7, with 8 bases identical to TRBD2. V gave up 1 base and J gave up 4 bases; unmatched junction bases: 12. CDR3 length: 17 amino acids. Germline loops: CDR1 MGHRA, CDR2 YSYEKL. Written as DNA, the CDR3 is TGCGCCAGCAGCCAAGCCCCGATCCCGGGAGGGGGGTACGAGCAGTACTTC. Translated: CASSQAPIPGGGYEQYF.